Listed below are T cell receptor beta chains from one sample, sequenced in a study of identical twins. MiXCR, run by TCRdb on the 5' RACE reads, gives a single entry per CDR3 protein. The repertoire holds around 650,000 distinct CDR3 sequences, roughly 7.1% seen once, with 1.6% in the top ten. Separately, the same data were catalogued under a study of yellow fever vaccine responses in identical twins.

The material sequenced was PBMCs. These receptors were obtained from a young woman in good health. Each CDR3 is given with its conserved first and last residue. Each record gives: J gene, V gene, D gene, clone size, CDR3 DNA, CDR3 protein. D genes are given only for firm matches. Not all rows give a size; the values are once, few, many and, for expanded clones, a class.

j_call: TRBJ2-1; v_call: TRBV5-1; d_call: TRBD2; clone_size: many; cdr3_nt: TGCGCCAGCAGCTTCCGCGGGAGAGGCAACAATGAGCAGTTCTTC; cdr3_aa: CASSFRGRGNNEQFF
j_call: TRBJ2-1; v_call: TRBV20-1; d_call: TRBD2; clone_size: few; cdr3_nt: TGCAGTGCTAGAGAACCGACTAGCGGGGACCACAATGAGCAGTTCTTC; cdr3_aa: CSAREPTSGDHNEQFF
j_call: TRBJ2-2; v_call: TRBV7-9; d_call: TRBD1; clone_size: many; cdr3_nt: TGTGCCAGCAGCTTCTGGACAGGGGGCACCGGGGAGCTGTTTTTT; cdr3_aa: CASSFWTGGTGELFF
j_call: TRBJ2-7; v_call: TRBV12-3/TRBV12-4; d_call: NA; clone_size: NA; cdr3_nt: TGTGCCAGCAGTTTAGAGGGTTTGGGGTACGAGCAGTACTTC; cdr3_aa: CASSLEGLGYEQYF
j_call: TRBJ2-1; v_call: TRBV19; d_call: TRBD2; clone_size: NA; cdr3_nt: TGTGCCAGTAGTACTAGCGGGGGGGCCTATGAGCAGTTCTTC; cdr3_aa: CASSTSGGAYEQFF
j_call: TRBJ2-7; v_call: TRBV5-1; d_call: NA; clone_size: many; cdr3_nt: TGCGCCAGCAGCTTGGAAGCCTCCGTCAACTACGAGCAGTACTTC; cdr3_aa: CASSLEASVNYEQYF
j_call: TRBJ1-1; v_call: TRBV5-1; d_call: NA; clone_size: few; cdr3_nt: TGCGCCAGCAGCGTCAGTCCTCCGGTGGGCACTGAAGCTTTCTTT; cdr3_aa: CASSVSPPVGTEAFF
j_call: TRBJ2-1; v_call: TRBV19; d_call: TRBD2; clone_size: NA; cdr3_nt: TGTGCCAGCCAAGGACTAGCGCCTGAATCATACAATGAGCAGTTCTTC; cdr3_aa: CASQGLAPESYNEQFF
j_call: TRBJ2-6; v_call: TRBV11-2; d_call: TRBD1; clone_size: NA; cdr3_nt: TGTGCCAGCAGCTTAGATAGGACGGGCAGGGGGAGTACTGGGGCCAACGTCCTGACTTTC; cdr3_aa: CASSLDRTGRGSTGANVLTF
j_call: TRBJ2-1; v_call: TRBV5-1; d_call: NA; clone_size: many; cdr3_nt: TGCGCCAGCAGCTATGGGGGCGACAATGAGCAGTTCTTC; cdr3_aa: CASSYGGDNEQFF
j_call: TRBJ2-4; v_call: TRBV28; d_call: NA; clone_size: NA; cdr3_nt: TGTGCCAGCCGTTCATTTGTGGACATTCAGTACTTC; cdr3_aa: CASRSFVDIQYF
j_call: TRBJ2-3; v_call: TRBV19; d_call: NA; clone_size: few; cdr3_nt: TGTGCCAGTAGTTCGGACTTGAATACGCAGTATTTT; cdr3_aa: CASSSDLNTQYF
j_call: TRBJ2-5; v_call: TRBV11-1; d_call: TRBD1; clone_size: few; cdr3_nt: TGTGCCAGCAGCCCATCAAGGACAGGGGGCCAAGAGACCCAGTACTTC; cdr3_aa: CASSPSRTGGQETQYF
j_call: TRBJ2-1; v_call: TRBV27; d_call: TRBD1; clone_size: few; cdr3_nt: TGTGCCAGCAGTTTTAACAGGGGGCGGTCGGTTGGTTCCTACAATGAGCAGTTCTTC; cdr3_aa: CASSFNRGRSVGSYNEQFF
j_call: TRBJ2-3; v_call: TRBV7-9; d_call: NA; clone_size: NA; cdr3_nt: TGTGCCAGCAGCTTAGGGGGCTTCGATACGCAGTATTTT; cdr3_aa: CASSLGGFDTQYF
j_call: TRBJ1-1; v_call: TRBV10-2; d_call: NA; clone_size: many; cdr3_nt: TGCGCCAGCACCAGGGACATGCTCACTGAAGCTTTCTTT; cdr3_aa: CASTRDMLTEAFF
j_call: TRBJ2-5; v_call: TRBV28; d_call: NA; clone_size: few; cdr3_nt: TGTGCCAGCAGTTTGGAGCGGACACTGCAAGAGACCCAGTACTTC; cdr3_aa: CASSLERTLQETQYF